Listed here are 25 T cell receptor beta chains from one sample, sequenced in a study of early T cells in non-severe SARS-CoV-2 infection. TCRdb re-called the 5' RACE reads through MiXCR, storing one row per CDR3 protein. The sample lists about 110,000 distinct CDR3 sequences, about an eighth occurring once. The sample comprised whole blood. These TCRs come from an adult who was a healthcare worker with PCR-confirmed SARS-CoV-2 infection or an uninfected control (not recorded which).

The table lists this clonotype with many counts. This chain joins TRBV27 and TRBJ2-3; no firm D call. In germline, CDR1 is MNHEY, CDR2 SMNVEV (reference sequence). The CDR3 extends over 13 amino acids. The germline V and J ends were trimmed by 1 base and 1 base, with 3 bases remaining between them. The CDR3 region is CASSLLGTDTQYF. As DNA, the CDR3 is TGTGCCAGCAGTTTATTGGGCACAGATACGCAGTATTTT.

V and J are TRBV11-2 and TRBJ2-2, with D unclear. This CDR3 region has 13 residues. Germline V lookup: CDR1 SGHAT, CDR2 FQNNGV. Trimming removed 1 base from V and 6 bases from J, with 6 bases in between. The CDR3 loop reads CASSLGDPGELFF. DNA of the CDR3: TGTGCCAGCAGCTTAGGTGACCCCGGGGAGCTGTTTTTT. Full variable domain (rest looked up from reference TRBV11-2 and TRBJ2-2): EAGVAQSPRYKIIEKRQSVAFWCNPISGHATLYWYQQILGQGPKLLIQFQNNGVVDDSQLPKDRFSAERLKGVDSTLKIQPAKLEDSAVYLCASSLGDPGELFFGEGSRLTVL.

The chain is built from TRBV6-5 and TRBJ2-6; TRBD1 might be the D (6 bases). The CDR3 has 15 residues. V was trimmed by 2 bases and J by 4 bases, leaving 9 bases between them. Per the germline V gene, CDR1 is MNHEY and CDR2 is SVGAGI. CDR3 in DNA: TGTGCCAGCAGTTACGTCCAGGGGGGGGCCAACGTCCTGACTTTC. It is translated as CASSYVQGGANVLTF.

The chain employs TRBV5-4 and TRBJ2-2, with unresolved D. CDR1 is SGHNT and CDR2 is YYREEE in the germline V gene (reference sequence). The CDR3 sequence is 15 residues long. V gave up 4 bases and J gave up 0 bases, with 10 bases separating them. The DNA for the CDR3 is TGTGCCAGCAGCCAGCTCCATACGAACACCGGGGAGCTGTTTTTT. Translated: CASSQLHTNTGELFF.

This clonotype showed up just a few times. The chain is built from TRBV29-1 and TRBJ2-3, with a possible D match to TRBD1 (6 bases). The germline CDR1 and CDR2 sequences are SQVTM and ANQGSEA. V dropped 8 bases and J dropped 4 bases, with 13 bases sitting between them. The CDR3 sequence is 12 residues long. The CDR3 loop reads CSSQDSSDTQYF. Here the CDR3 DNA reads TGCAGCTCCCAGGACAGTTCAGATACGCAGTATTTT.

The CDR3 bases are TGTGCCAGCAGACGGGTCGCCGGGGAGCTGTTTTTT. Protein product: CASRRVAGELFF. The chain carries TRBV7-3 and TRBJ2-2; D remains ambiguous. The ends were cut back, 6 bases at V and 6 bases at J, with 8 bases in the middle. This CDR3 has 12 residues. CDR1 and CDR2 (germline): SGHTA, FQGTGA.

This clonotype came up many times. This chain links TRBV14 with TRBJ1-1; 9 bases agree with TRBD1. V shed 5 bases and J 4 bases; nucleotides not matched to a gene: 8. This CDR3 has 15 residues. The V gene's germline CDR1 is SGHDN and CDR2 FVKESK. The CDR3 nucleotides read TGTGCCAGCAGCTCAACAGGGGGCTTCGGCACTGAAGCTTTCTTT. As protein: CASSSTGGFGTEAFF.

This clonotype occurred many times. The rearrangement uses TRBV13 and TRBJ2-7, with TRBD2 identical over 12 bases. This CDR3 is built from 16 residues. Unmatched junction bases numbered 11, after V lost 4 bases and J lost 7 bases. Germline V gene lookup returns CDR1 PRHDT and CDR2 FYEKMQ (reference sequence). The CDR3 is CASSSSPSGRAWEQYF. DNA of the CDR3: TGTGCCAGCAGCTCGAGCCCTAGCGGGAGGGCCTGGGAGCAGTACTTC.

The chain combines TRBV12-5 with TRBJ2-5, with no clear D. From germline, CDR1 is LGHNT and CDR2 FRNRAP. V lost 1 base to trimming and J lost 0 bases, with 6 bases between them. This CDR3 spans 14 amino acids. The CDR3 nucleotides are TGTGCTAGTGGTTTGGGACACAACCAAGAGACCCAGTACTTC. Translation: CASGLGHNQETQYF.

V is TRBV29-1 and J is TRBJ2-3; D may correspond to TRBD1 or TRBD2 (5 bases each). Germline CDR1 SQVTM, CDR2 ANQGSEA. Trimming left V 3 bases short and J 6 bases short, with 13 bases between. This CDR3 contains 13 residues. The CDR3 region has the DNA TGCAGCGTTGAGAAGGGGACCCAGGATACGCAGTATTTT. Its protein is CSVEKGTQDTQYF.

The CDR3 here is CASSLRVSNQPQHF. CDR3 DNA: TGTGCCAGCAGCTTGCGGGTGAGCAATCAGCCCCAGCATTTT. The J gene is TRBJ1-5, the V gene TRBV5-6; no definite D call. CDR3 length: 14 residues. V gave up 1 base and J gave up 1 base, with 6 bases separating them. The germline V gene encodes CDR1 SGHDT and CDR2 YYEEEE.

In this sample, this clonotype turned up a few times. The J gene is TRBJ2-1, the V gene TRBV15; D unclear. Trimming shortened V by 5 bases and J by 1 base, and 12 bases separated the two germline ends. The CDR3 spans 15 residues. Germline CDR1 is LNHNV and CDR2 is YYDKDF (reference sequence). In DNA, the CDR3 is TGTGCCACCAGCTTAAGCCTGGGTTCCTACAATGAGCAGTTCTTC. Residues: CATSLSLGSYNEQFF.

This clonotype was observed a handful of times. CDR3 protein: CASSKWIRQGNTYEQYF. The CDR3 DNA is TGTGCCAGCAGCAAGTGGATTCGACAGGGCAATACCTACGAGCAGTACTTC. The chain links TRBV21-1 to TRBJ2-7; TRBD1, the table's D call, was not compared with the DNA. TRBV21-1 is a pseudogene locus. The CDR3 extends over 17 amino acids.

This clonotype was counted at least ten times. This chain connects TRBV6-6 to TRBJ1-1; tentative D call: TRBD1 (5 bases). V shed 3 bases and J shed 6 bases, with 17 bases lying between them. The CDR3 has 15 residues. Per germline, CDR1 MNHNY and CDR2 SVGAGI (reference sequence). As DNA, the CDR3 is TGTGCCAGCAGTTATGGGACCGGGTGGGGGTCTGAAGCTTTCTTT. Translation gives CASSYGTGWGSEAFF.

This clonotype has a handful of counts. The rearrangement links TRBV12-3 or TRBV12-4 to TRBJ2-5; D is tentatively TRBD1 or TRBD2 (6 bases each). CDR3 length equals 13 residues. Trimming stripped 2 bases from V and 4 bases from J, with 8 bases between. This chain's CDR3 is CASSLPGAETQYF. The DNA of the CDR3 is TGTGCCAGCAGTTTACCGGGGGCAGAGACCCAGTACTTC.

This clonotype appeared many times. The V call is TRBV7-9, the J call TRBJ2-2; perhaps TRBD1 as D (6 bases). This CDR3 has 14 residues. From germline, CDR1 is SEHNR and CDR2 FQNEAQ (reference sequence). Trimming left V 5 bases short and J 3 bases short, with 10 bases between. The CDR3 nucleotides read TGTGCCAGCAGCCTCCGACAGGACACCGGGGAGCTGTTTTTT. It translates to CASSLRQDTGELFF.

This clonotype was seen a single time. One base away lies a much larger clone, so this may be a sequencing read error. The V call is TRBV3-1, the J call TRBJ2-7, with D possibly TRBD2 on 5 matching bases. Germline values: CDR1 LGHDT, CDR2 YNNKEL (reference sequence). V dropped 4 bases and J dropped 2 bases, with 12 bases sitting between them. The CDR3 has 14 residues. Written as DNA, the CDR3 is TGTGCCAGCAGCCTAGGACTCGCGCCCTACGAGCAGTACTTC. Protein product: CASSLGLAPYEQYF.

This clonotype was detected only a few times. CDR3 bases: TGTGCCAGCAGCTTAGTCGGGTCGGGGGCGGACGAGCAGTACTTC. Its translation is CASSLVGSGADEQYF. The chain links TRBV11-3 to TRBJ2-7; D tentatively fits TRBD1 or TRBD2 (6 bases each). CDR1 and CDR2 from the germline V gene are SGHNT and YENEEA. Trimming removed 1 base from V and 5 bases from J, with 15 bases in between. The CDR3 sequence is 15 residues long.

This chain uses TRBV10-1 with TRBJ2-4, with 10 bases that match TRBD1. This CDR3 contains 15 residues. Trimming removed 2 bases from V and 5 bases from J; junction bases left unmatched: 3. Germline V gene data show CDR1 as WNHNN and CDR2 as SYGVQD (reference sequence). The CDR3 protein is CASSEPGTGENIQYF. The CDR3 DNA is TGCGCCAGCAGTGAGCCGGGGACAGGGGAAAACATTCAGTACTTC.

In its sample, this clonotype was seen many times. This rearrangement joins TRBV20-1 to TRBJ2-3; D remains ambiguous. CDR1 is DFQATT and CDR2 is SNEGSKA in the germline V gene (reference sequence). V gave up 6 bases and J gave up 3 bases, with 10 bases separating them. This CDR3 is built from 12 residues. The CDR3 sequence: CSANKATDTQYF. CDR3 nucleotides: TGCAGTGCCAATAAAGCTACAGATACGCAGTATTTT.

This clonotype has just a few counts. This chain connects TRBV11-2 to TRBJ1-2; maybe TRBD1 (5 bases). V gave up 5 bases and J gave up 8 bases, with 27 bases separating them. From germline, CDR1 is SGHAT and CDR2 FQNNGV. The CDR3 runs to 17 residues. Here the CDR3 reads CASSPIKELGRGVGYTF. The CDR3 DNA follows: TGTGCCAGCAGCCCCATCAAGGAGCTGGGGAGGGGTGTCGGCTACACCTTC.

This clonotype has ten or more counts. The rearrangement uses TRBV6-1 and TRBJ2-5; the D is unclear. The V and J ends lost 5 bases and 5 bases respectively, with 15 bases between them. The CDR3 is 14 residues long. CDR1 is MNHNS, CDR2 SASEGT, per germline. CDR3 coding DNA: TGTGCCAGCAGTTCCCTTATCAGCCGGGAGACCCAGTACTTC. Its translation is CASSSLISRETQYF.

V gene TRBV4-2 combines with J gene TRBJ1-2; 8 bases match TRBD1. The trim removed 0 bases at V and 7 bases at J, leaving 10 bases unmatched. This CDR3 is built from 16 residues. From germline, CDR1 is LGHNA and CDR2 YNFKEQ. CDR3 coding DNA: TGTGCCAGCAGCCAAGATTACCACGGGACAGGAGGTGGCTACACCTTC. It is translated as CASSQDYHGTGGGYTF.

This clonotype was found many times. The chain employs TRBV7-9 and TRBJ1-1; 7 bases line up with TRBD1. Germline assignment: CDR1 SEHNR and CDR2 FQNEAQ (reference sequence). J gave up 7 bases and V 1 base, and 3 bases lay outside the gene matches. The CDR3 consists of 13 residues. CDR3 sequence (DNA): TGTGCCAGCAGCTTAGGGACAGGCCTTGAAGCTTTCTTT. Translation: CASSLGTGLEAFF. The entire variable domain, with the rest obtained from reference TRBV7-9 and TRBJ1-1, is as follows: DTGVSQNPRHKITKRGQNVTFRCDPISEHNRLYWYRQTLGQGPEFLTYFQNEAQLEKSRLLSDRFSAERPKGSFSTLEIQRTEQGDSAMYLCASSLGTGLEAFFGQGTRLTVV.

Regarding this clonotype: Possible read error: a much larger clone is one base away. The genes are TRBV7-3 and TRBJ2-3; D is possibly TRBD2 (5 bases). Germline values: CDR1 SGHTA, CDR2 FQGTGA. The CDR3 covers 16 residues. As DNA, the CDR3 is TGTGCCAGCAGCTTAAAGGCAGGCGGGCACACAGATACGCTGTATTTT. This codes for CASSLKAGGHTDTLYF.